This TCR beta chain was found in a study of blood T cell repertoires in COVID-19. This clone was observed a single time. With 4 bases clipped from V and 4 bases from J, the junction kept 6 bases outside the gene matches. Germline V gene data show CDR1 as SGHDN and CDR2 as FVKESK. This CDR3 is built from 15 residues. Assay: immunoSEQ multiplex PCR; the TCRdb copy retains only in-frame clones and omits some. Of 160,000 or so clones in the sample, approximately 80% were seen once. The chain uses TRBV14 and TRBJ2-3, with 9 bases lining up with TRBD1. Sequencing was performed on peripheral blood. The TCR was taken from a human donor in a cohort sampled during active COVID-19. The CDR3 bases are TGTGCCAGCAGCCTCCGGGACAGGGCGGCAGATACGCAGTATTTT. Translated, it gives CASSLRDRAADTQYF.